Listed below are T cell receptor beta chains from one sample, sequenced in a study of blood T cell repertoires in COVID-19. Assay used: immunoSEQ multiplex PCR; TCRdb lists only in-frame clones, some missing. The profile shows about 150,000 clones, around four fifths of them singletons. What was sequenced was PBMCs or T cells enriched from blood (not recorded which). Receptors originate from a man in his fifties who had recovered from COVID-19. The CDR3 runs from the conserved cysteine through the conserved F or W. D genes are given only for firm matches. The size of a clone is reported for some rows only, either as once, few or many, or as a class for expanded clones.

V	J	size	D	DNA	CDR3
TRBV13	TRBJ2-7	.	.	TGTGCCAGCAGCTTAGCTGGAGGCTCCTACGAGCAGTACTTC	CASSLAGGSYEQYF
TRBV5-6	TRBJ1-5	.	TRBD1	TGTGCCAGCAGCTTGGCGGGACAGGGGGCGCAGAGACCCCAGCATTTT	CASSLAGQGAQRPQHF
TRBV10-3	TRBJ2-1	few	TRBD2	TGTGCCATCAGTGACCTCGGGACTAGCGGGGGGCGCAATGAGCAGTTCTTC	CAISDLGTSGGRNEQFF
TRBV23-1	TRBJ1-6	once	.	TGCGCCAGCAGTCAACGACAGAGCTCCTATAATTCACCCCTCCACTTT	CASSQRQSSYNSPLHF
TRBV7-9	TRBJ1-6	few	TRBD1	TGTGCCAGCAGCACCGGGACAGGGAATTCACCCCTCCACTTT	CASSTGTGNSPLHF
TRBV7-2	TRBJ1-5	.	.	TGTGCCAGCAGCTTGTCTCCCAATCAGCCCCAGCATTTT	CASSLSPNQPQHF
TRBV28	TRBJ1-6	.	.	TGTGCCAGCAGCCCCCGCGGGCCTAATTCACCCCTCCACTTT	CASSPRGPNSPLHF
TRBV2	TRBJ1-2	.	TRBD1	TGTGCCAGCAGTCCAGATTACAGGGGAAAAGGCTATGGCTACACCTTC	CASSPDYRGKGYGYTF
TRBV6-1	TRBJ1-1	.	.	TGTGCCAGCAGTGAAGCGTGGGTTGCAGGGGCGGGCACTGAAGCTTTCTTT	CASSEAWVAGAGTEAFF
TRBV3-1/TRBV3-2	TRBJ2-4	once	TRBD1	TGTGCCAGCAGCCGGGGACAGGGGGAGACCAAAAACATTCAGTACTTC	CASSRGQGETKNIQYF
TRBV6-1	TRBJ2-7	.	.	TGTGCCAGCAGTGAACGAGACAGGACTTACTACGAGCAGTACTTC	CASSERDRTYYEQYF